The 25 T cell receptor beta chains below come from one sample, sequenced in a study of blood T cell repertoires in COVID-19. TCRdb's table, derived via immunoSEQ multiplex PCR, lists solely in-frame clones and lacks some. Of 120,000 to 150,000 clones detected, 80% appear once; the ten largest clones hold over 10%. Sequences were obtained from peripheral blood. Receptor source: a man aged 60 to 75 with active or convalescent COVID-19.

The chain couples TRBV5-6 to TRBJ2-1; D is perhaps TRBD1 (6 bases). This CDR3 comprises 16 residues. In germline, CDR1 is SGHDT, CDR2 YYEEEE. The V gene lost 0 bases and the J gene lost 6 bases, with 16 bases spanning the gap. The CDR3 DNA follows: TGTGCCAGCAGCTTGGAAGGACAGTCTGGGGTCAATGAGCAGTTCTTC. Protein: CASSLEGQSGVNEQFF.

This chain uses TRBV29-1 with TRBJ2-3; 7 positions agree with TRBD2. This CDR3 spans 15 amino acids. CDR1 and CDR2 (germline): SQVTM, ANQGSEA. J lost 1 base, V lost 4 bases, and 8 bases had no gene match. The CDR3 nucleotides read TGCAGCGTTGTCGGCGGGAGACATGGCACAGATACGCAGTATTTT. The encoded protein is CSVVGGRHGTDTQYF.

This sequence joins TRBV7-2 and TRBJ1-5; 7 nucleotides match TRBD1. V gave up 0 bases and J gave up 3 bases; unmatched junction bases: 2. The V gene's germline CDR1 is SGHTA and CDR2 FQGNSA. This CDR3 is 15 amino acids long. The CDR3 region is CASSLAGGNNQPQHF. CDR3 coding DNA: TGTGCCAGCAGCTTAGCAGGGGGCAACAATCAGCCCCAGCATTTT.

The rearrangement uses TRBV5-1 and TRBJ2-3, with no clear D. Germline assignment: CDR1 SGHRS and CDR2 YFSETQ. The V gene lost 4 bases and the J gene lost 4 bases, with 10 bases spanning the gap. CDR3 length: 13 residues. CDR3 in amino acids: CASSPFPADTQYF. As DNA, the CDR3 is TGCGCCAGCAGCCCCTTTCCGGCAGATACGCAGTATTTT.

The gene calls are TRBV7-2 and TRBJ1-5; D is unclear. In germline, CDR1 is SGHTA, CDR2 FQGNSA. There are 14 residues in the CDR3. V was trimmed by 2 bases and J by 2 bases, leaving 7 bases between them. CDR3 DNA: TGTGCCAGCAGCTTATGGGCCGGCAATCAGCCCCAGCATTTT. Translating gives CASSLWAGNQPQHF.

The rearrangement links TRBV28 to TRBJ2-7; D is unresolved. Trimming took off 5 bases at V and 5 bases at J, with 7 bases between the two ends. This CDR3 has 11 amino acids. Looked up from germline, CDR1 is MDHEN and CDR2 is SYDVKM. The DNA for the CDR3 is TGTGCCAGCAGTAAACTTAACGAGCAGTACTTC. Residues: CASSKLNEQYF.

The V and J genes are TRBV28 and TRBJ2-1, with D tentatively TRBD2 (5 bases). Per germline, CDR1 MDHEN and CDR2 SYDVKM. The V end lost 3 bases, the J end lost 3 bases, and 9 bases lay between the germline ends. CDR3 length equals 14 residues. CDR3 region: CASSLGRGYNEQFF. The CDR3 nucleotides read TGTGCCAGCAGTTTGGGTCGGGGCTACAATGAGCAGTTCTTC. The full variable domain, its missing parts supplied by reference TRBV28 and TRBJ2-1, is DVKVTQSSRYLVKRTGEKVFLECVQDMDHENMFWYRQDPGLGLRLIYFSYDVKMKEKGDIPEGYSVSREKKERFSLILESASTNQTSMYLCASSLGRGYNEQFFGPGTRLTVL.

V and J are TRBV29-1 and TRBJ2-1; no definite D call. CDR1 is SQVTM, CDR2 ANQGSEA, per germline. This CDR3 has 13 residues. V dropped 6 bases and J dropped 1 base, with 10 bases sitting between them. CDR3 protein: CSVCEVSYNEQFF. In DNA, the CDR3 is TGCAGCGTCTGTGAGGTGTCCTACAATGAGCAGTTCTTC.

The CDR3 is CAGRTVSMNTEAFF. The CDR3 DNA follows: TGTGCCGGACGGACAGTGTCCATGAACACTGAAGCTTTCTTT. V is TRBV6-5 and J is TRBJ1-1; tentatively, D is TRBD1 (6 bases). V dropped 11 bases and J dropped 0 bases, with 16 bases sitting between them. Germline V gives CDR1 MNHEY, CDR2 SVGAGI. The CDR3 runs 14 residues.

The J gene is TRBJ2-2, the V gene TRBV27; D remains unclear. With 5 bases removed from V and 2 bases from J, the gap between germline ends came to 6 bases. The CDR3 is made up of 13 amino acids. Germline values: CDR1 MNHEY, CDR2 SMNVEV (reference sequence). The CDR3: CASSDTNTGELFF. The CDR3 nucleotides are TGTGCCAGCAGTGACACCAACACCGGGGAGCTGTTTTTT.

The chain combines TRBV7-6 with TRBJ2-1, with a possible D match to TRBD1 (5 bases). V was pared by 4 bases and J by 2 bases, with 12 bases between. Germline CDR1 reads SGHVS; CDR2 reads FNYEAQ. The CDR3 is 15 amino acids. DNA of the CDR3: TGTGCCAGCAGCTACAGGTCAGGGACCTACAATGAGCAGTTCTTC. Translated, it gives CASSYRSGTYNEQFF.

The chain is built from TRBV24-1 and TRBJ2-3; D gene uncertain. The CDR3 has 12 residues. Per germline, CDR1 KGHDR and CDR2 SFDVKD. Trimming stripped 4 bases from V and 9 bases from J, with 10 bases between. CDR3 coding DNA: TGTGCCACCAGTGACCCCGTGTCCACGCAGTATTTT. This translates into CATSDPVSTQYF.

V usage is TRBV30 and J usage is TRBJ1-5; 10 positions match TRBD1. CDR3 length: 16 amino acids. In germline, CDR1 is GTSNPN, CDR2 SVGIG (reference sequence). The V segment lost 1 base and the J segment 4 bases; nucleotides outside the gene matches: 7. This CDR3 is CAWSGGQGRQNQPQHF. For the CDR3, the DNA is TGTGCCTGGAGTGGGGGACAGGGGAGGCAAAATCAGCCCCAGCATTTT.

The CDR3, as DNA: TGTGCCAGCAGTCCCAGGGTAGGACAGTTCTTC. It yields the protein CASSPRVGQFF. V usage is TRBV6-5 and J usage is TRBJ2-1; D is perhaps TRBD1 (5 bases). Trimming cost V 5 bases and J 13 bases, with 12 bases left between them. The length of the CDR3 is 11 residues. CDR1 MNHEY and CDR2 SVGAGI come from the germline V gene.

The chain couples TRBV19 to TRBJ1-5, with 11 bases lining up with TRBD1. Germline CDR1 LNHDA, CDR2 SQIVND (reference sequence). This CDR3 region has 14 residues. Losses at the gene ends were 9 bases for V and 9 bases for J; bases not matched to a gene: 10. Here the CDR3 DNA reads TGTGCCAGCAGGGACAGGGGGAATGGAAGGCCCCAGCATTTT. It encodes CASRDRGNGRPQHF.

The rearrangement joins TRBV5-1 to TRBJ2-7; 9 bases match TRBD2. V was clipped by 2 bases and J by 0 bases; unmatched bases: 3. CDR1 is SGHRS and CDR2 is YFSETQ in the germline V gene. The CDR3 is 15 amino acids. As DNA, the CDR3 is TGCGCCAGCAGCTTCTCTAGCGGGGTCTCCTACGAGCAGTACTTC. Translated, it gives CASSFSSGVSYEQYF.

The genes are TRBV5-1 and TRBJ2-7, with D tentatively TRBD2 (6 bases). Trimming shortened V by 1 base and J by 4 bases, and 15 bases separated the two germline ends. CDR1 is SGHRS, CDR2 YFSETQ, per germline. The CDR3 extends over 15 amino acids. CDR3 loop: CASSLLPSEEYEQYF. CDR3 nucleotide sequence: TGCGCCAGCAGCTTGTTGCCTAGCGAAGAATACGAGCAGTACTTC.

In nucleotides, the CDR3 is TGCGCCAGCAGCTATTACAATAGCGGGAGCATGTCCTACAATGAGCAGTTCTTC. This codes for CASSYYNSGSMSYNEQFF. This chain joins TRBV4-1 and TRBJ2-1; 9 bases are a match to TRBD2. Germline V gene sequence: CDR1 MGHRA, CDR2 YSYEKL. The V segment lost 5 bases and the J segment 1 base; nucleotides outside the gene matches: 12. The CDR3 runs to 18 residues.

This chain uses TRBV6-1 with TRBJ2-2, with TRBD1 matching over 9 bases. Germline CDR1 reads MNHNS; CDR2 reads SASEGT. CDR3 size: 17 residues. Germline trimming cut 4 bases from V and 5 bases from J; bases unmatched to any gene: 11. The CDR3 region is CASSVPRDRVKTGELFF. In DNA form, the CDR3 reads TGTGCCAGCAGTGTCCCCCGGGACAGGGTGAAAACCGGGGAGCTGTTTTTT.

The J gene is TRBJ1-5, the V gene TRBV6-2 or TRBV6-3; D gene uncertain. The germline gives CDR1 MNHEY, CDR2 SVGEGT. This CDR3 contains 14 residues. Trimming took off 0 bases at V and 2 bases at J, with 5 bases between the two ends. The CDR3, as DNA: TGTGCCAGCAGTTACTCTACTGGCAATCAGCCCCAGCATTTT. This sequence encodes CASSYSTGNQPQHF.

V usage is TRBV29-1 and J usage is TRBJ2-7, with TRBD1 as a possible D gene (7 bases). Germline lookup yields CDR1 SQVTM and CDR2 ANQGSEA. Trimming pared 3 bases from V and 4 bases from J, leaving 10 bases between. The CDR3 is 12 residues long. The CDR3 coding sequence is TGCAGCGTTGAGACAGGGAGGTACGAGCAGTACTTC. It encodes CSVETGRYEQYF.

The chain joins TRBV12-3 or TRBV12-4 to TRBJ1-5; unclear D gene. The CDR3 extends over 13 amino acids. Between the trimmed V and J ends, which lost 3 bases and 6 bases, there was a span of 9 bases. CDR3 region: CASSFRGGQPQHF. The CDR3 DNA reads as TGTGCCAGCAGTTTCCGAGGTGGTCAGCCCCAGCATTTT.

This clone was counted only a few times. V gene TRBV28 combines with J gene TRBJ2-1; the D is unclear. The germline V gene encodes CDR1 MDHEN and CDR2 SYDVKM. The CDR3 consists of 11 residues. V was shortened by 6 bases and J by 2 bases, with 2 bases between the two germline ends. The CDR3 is CASSTYNEQFF. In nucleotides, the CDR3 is TGTGCCAGCAGCACCTACAATGAGCAGTTCTTC.

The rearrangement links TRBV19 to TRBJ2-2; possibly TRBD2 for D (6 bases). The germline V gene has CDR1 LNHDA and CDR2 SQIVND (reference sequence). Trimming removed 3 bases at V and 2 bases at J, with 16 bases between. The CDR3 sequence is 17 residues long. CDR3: CASSIGSGTGNTGELFF. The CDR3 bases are TGTGCCAGTAGTATTGGGTCCGGGACTGGTAACACCGGGGAGCTGTTTTTT.

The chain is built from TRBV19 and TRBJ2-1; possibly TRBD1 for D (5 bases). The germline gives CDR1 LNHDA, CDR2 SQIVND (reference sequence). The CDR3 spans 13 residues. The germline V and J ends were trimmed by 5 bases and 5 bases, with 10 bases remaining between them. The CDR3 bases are TGTGCCAGTAGTTTTTCAGGGAACAATGAGCAGTTCTTC. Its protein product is CASSFSGNNEQFF.